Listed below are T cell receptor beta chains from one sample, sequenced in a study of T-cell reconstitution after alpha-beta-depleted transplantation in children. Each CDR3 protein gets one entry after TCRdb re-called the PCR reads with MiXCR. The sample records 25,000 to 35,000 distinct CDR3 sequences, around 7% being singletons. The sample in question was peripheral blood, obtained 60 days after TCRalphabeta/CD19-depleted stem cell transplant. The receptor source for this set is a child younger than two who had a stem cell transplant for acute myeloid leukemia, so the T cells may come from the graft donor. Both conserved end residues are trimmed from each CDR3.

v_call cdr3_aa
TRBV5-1 ASLDTSGSDEQF
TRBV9 ASSVASGAPTPYNEQF
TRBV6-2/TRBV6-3 ASSYGTRRNQPQH
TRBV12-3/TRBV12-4 ASSSGLFKWY
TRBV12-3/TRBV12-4 ASSSGRTYEQY
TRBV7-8 ASTLVFPSGTDTQY
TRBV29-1 SVVGGGGAF
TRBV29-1 SVESSGDPYEQY
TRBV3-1 ASSQGRTELYEQY
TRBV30 AWSDSTYNEQF
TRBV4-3 ASSQAPGRDQPQH